This entry is about one T cell receptor (beta chain). Its binding antigen is unknown. No per-base quality is available; no much larger clone lies one base away. Library preparation employed the immunoSEQ multiplex PCR assay. The source study handled its data this way. A statistical classification framework was built for diagnosing cytomegalovirus status from the catalog of TCR beta chain sequences. TCRdb took over this immuneACCESS table, retaining in-frame rearrangements with V and J assigned. Such tables are incomplete; in checked studies, under half of the missing clones stem from an unresolved V gene, and the remainder is unexplained. The DNA was the basis for D and trimming; V, J and clone size are from that table. Within this sample are 200,000 to 250,000 clones, with approximately 80% of them counted one time only. The top ten clones comprise over 12% of the sample. The sample is drawn from a study of cytomegalovirus exposure and HLA in healthy donors (dated by TCRdb to the late 2010s). Describing the broader study: The 550 to 750 repertoires of the first cohort and the 120 validation repertoires were produced on the same platform, according to a later analysis. In addition to the first cohort of around 670 subjects, a separate validation cohort of approximately 120 different subjects was used. The aim of the study was to test whether cataloging public T cell receptors could identify signatures of past pathogen exposure. To predict cytomegalovirus infection status, the study brought together high-throughput TCR immunosequencing, statistical association of individual TCRs with disease status, and machine learning. Broader findings and caveats from the paper: A later analysis had no HLA typing for the validation cohort, so co-occurrence there was scored across all 130 or so repertoires. The study listed approximately 150 TCR beta chains as associated with cytomegalovirus. According to the authors, the approach could potentially be generalized to other disease states and immunological phenotypes. Of the cluster scores, 85% to 95% were above 0 in a later analysis, which found that TCRs clustered in the first cohort also tended to co-occur in the approximately 120 validation repertoires. A few of the identified cytomegalovirus-associated TCR beta chains were confirmed in vitro to be specific for cytomegalovirus antigens. In both the original and validation cohorts, the classifier was reported to diagnose cytomegalovirus status with high specificity and sensitivity. Most TCR sequences were observed very rarely across donors, whereas some public TCRs were present in many individuals.

Separate from the approximately 730-subject first cohort, the validation cohort of around 130 subjects was the group to which the donors belonged. CDR1 and CDR2 are read off the germline V gene as SGHVS and FNYEAQ. From V the trimming removes 5 bases and from J it removes 3 bases, while the gene matches leave 7 bases of the junction unaccounted for. The CDR3 numbers 14 residues from cysteine through phenylalanine. Only the CDR3 portion is preserved as DNA: 42 bases, with reading frame beginning at the first base. The chain couples TRBV7-6 to TRBJ2-7; TRBD1 aligns with 7 central bases. The sequenced sample consisted of PBMCs. The origin of this receptor is a woman aged 25 to 39 in good health and CMV-seropositive. The CDR3: CASSASGTDYEQYF. The DNA sequence reads TGTGCCAGCAGCGCCTCCGGGACAGACTACGAGCAGTACTTC.